The 19 T cell receptor beta chains below were found in one sample sequenced in a study of cytomegalovirus exposure and HLA in healthy donors. In the PCR, 60 Vbeta and 13 Jbeta primers were used. Some clones are missing from TCRdb's copy, which holds only in-frame ones; the method was immunoSEQ multiplex PCR. The sample includes about 160,000 clones, around nine tenths seen only once; the top ten take 0.85%. Material: PBMCs. These receptor sequences come from a woman aged 25-40 years in good health and CMV-seronegative.

This clone was found once. The chain joins TRBV7-3 to TRBJ2-5; 7 bases agree with TRBD1. The CDR3 contains 14 residues. Germline-derived CDR1 and CDR2 are SGHTA and FQGTGA. J was trimmed by 2 bases and V by 6 bases; bases with no gene match: 6. The CDR3 region has the DNA TGTGCCAGCAGTGCTGACAGGGCTCAAGAGACCCAGTACTTC. Translation gives CASSADRAQETQYF.

The V call is TRBV14, the J call TRBJ1-4, with D perhaps TRBD1 (6 bases). CDR1 and CDR2 (germline): SGHDN, FVKESK. The ends were cut back, 3 bases at V and 0 bases at J, with 11 bases in the middle. CDR3 length equals 16 residues. CDR3 DNA: TGTGCCAGCAGCCACAGGGGACCTGCAACTAATGAAAAACTGTTTTTT. This gives the protein CASSHRGPATNEKLFF.

The chain combines TRBV11-2 with TRBJ1-1; no definite D call. V lost 7 bases to trimming and J lost 0 bases, with 12 bases between them. This CDR3 comprises 14 residues. Germline CDR1 reads SGHAT; CDR2 reads FQNNGV. DNA for the CDR3: TGTGCCAGCACCACCACAGAGATGAACACTGAAGCTTTCTTT. Translating it yields CASTTTEMNTEAFF.

The chain joins TRBV29-1 to TRBJ1-1; 9 bases match TRBD1. The CDR3 length is 13 residues. V lost 2 bases and J lost 6; bases outside the gene matches: 4. CDR1 and CDR2 (germline): SQVTM, ANQGSEA. CDR3 nucleotides: TGCAGCGTTGAAAGACAGGGGGAATCTGAAGCTTTCTTT. It encodes CSVERQGESEAFF.

The J gene is TRBJ2-1, the V gene TRBV28, with TRBD2 identical over 11 bases. J lost 1 base, V lost 6 bases, and 5 bases had no gene match. Germline values: CDR1 MDHEN, CDR2 SYDVKM. This CDR3 region has 16 residues. The chain's CDR3 is CASRTLAGGSYNEQFF. CDR3 coding DNA: TGTGCCAGCAGAACTCTAGCGGGAGGATCCTACAATGAGCAGTTCTTC.

This chain links TRBV6-1 with TRBJ1-2, with unresolved D. V lost 2 bases, J lost 7 bases, and 11 bases lay in between. Germline assignment: CDR1 MNHNS and CDR2 SASEGT. The CDR3 covers 13 residues. The CDR3 sequence is CASSEWPGSGYTF. CDR3 nucleotides: TGTGCCAGCAGTGAATGGCCAGGCAGTGGCTACACCTTC.

The chain employs TRBV4-3 and TRBJ1-2, with D unclear. CDR1 is LGHNA and CDR2 is YSLEER in the germline V gene. V dropped 1 base and J dropped 4 bases, with 10 bases sitting between them. The CDR3 contains 14 residues. Written as DNA, the CDR3 is TGCGCCAGCAGCCAAGTGGAGGGTAGCTATGGCTACACCTTC. It yields the protein CASSQVEGSYGYTF.

This rearrangement joins TRBV4-1 to TRBJ2-5; the D gene is possibly TRBD1 (5 bases). V lost 2 bases and J 5 bases, leaving 15 bases between the germline ends. The CDR3 has 15 residues. The germline CDR1 and CDR2 sequences are MGHRA and YSYEKL. CDR3 loop: CASSQPRAIGETQYF. In DNA, the CDR3 is TGCGCCAGCAGCCAACCCAGGGCGATCGGGGAGACCCAGTACTTC.

The V and J genes are TRBV10-1 and TRBJ2-7, with TRBD1 identical over 10 bases. Germline-derived CDR1 and CDR2 are WNHNN and SYGVQD (reference sequence). V lost 4 bases to trimming and J lost 3 bases; unmatched junction nucleotides: 9. This CDR3 contains 16 residues. The CDR3 spells CASSAVGGQGFYEQYF. The CDR3 coding sequence is TGCGCCAGCAGTGCTGTCGGGGGACAGGGGTTCTACGAGCAGTACTTC.

The chain has TRBV7-2 and TRBJ2-2; D unclear. Germline V gene sequence: CDR1 SGHTA, CDR2 FQGNSA. The CDR3 consists of 12 residues. Trimming shortened V by 8 bases and J by 5 bases, and 9 bases separated the two germline ends. CDR3 region: CASLRVTGELFF. The CDR3 coding sequence is TGTGCCAGCTTACGGGTAACCGGGGAGCTGTTTTTT.

This rearrangement joins TRBV2 to TRBJ2-3, with 10 nucleotides matching TRBD2. The length of the CDR3 is 17 residues. J gave up 1 base and V 6 bases, and 10 bases lay outside the gene matches. Germline CDR1 and CDR2: SNHLY and FYNNEI. CDR3 sequence: CASRLGLAARGTDTQYF. The DNA for the CDR3 is TGTGCCAGCAGACTCGGACTAGCGGCGCGGGGCACAGATACGCAGTATTTT.

This clone was recorded a few times. This chain links TRBV4-2 with TRBJ1-5; D not certain. CDR1 and CDR2 from the germline V gene are LGHNA and YNFKEQ. Trimming cost V 1 base and J 7 bases, with 8 bases left between them. The CDR3 runs to 13 residues. CDR3 residues: CASSQGVRQPQHF. The CDR3 bases are TGTGCCAGCAGCCAAGGCGTCAGGCAGCCCCAGCATTTT.

The genes are TRBV14 and TRBJ2-7; D is undetermined. The ends were cut back, 3 bases at V and 2 bases at J, with 11 bases in the middle. Germline CDR1 reads SGHDN; CDR2 reads FVKESK. The CDR3 consists of 14 residues. The CDR3 DNA follows: TGTGCCAGCAGCCATTGGTCTACAGCCTACGAGCAGTACTTC. This sequence encodes CASSHWSTAYEQYF.

The V and J genes are TRBV28 and TRBJ2-7; TRBD2 aligns across 16 bases. In germline, CDR1 is MDHEN, CDR2 SYDVKM. This CDR3 has 18 residues. V trimming: 4 bases; J trimming: 6 bases; junction bases outside the gene matches: 12. CDR3 amino acids: CASSSPGLAGGPLGEQYF. In DNA form, the CDR3 reads TGTGCCAGCAGTTCACCGGGACTAGCGGGAGGGCCGTTAGGCGAGCAGTACTTC.

This clone has only one observation. CDR3 nucleotides: TGTGCCAGCCCGTCCCGGGACCAGGGGGAAGAGACCCAGTACTTC. Translated: CASPSRDQGEETQYF. The chain uses TRBV6-1 and TRBJ2-5; TRBD1 matches at 7 bases. Germline V CDR1 and CDR2: MNHNS, SASEGT. Trimming removed 8 bases from V and 3 bases from J; junction bases left unmatched: 12. CDR3 size: 15 residues.

The chain combines TRBV19 with TRBJ1-2, with D tentatively TRBD1 (6 bases). Trimming removed 7 bases at V and 5 bases at J, with 20 bases between. Germline CDR1 is LNHDA and CDR2 is SQIVND (reference sequence). CDR3 length: 15 residues. The CDR3 DNA sequence: TGTGCCAGTACGCTAGACCGGGCAGGGGATTATGGCTACACCTTC. Encoded protein: CASTLDRAGDYGYTF.

The rearrangement links TRBV5-1 to TRBJ1-3; 7 bases fit TRBD1. The CDR3 extends over 15 amino acids. Losses at the gene ends were 0 bases for V and 1 base for J; bases not matched to a gene: 1. Per the germline V gene, CDR1 is SGHRS and CDR2 is YFSETQ. The CDR3 DNA reads TGCGCCAGCAGCTTGGGGGACAGTTCTGGAAACACCATATATTTT. This gives the protein CASSLGDSSGNTIYF.

This rearrangement joins TRBV29-1 to TRBJ1-5, with TRBD1 matching over 12 bases. The CDR3 is 17 residues long. Germline values: CDR1 SQVTM, CDR2 ANQGSEA. J lost 2 bases, V lost 4 bases, and 9 bases had no gene match. The CDR3 loop reads CSVGLGQGASGNQPQHF. CDR3 nucleotide sequence: TGCAGCGTTGGTCTGGGACAGGGGGCGAGTGGCAATCAGCCCCAGCATTTT.

V is TRBV12-5 and J is TRBJ2-3; TRBD1 is a possible D gene (6 bases). Between the trimmed V and J ends, which lost 6 bases and 2 bases, there was a span of 12 bases. CDR1 LGHNT and CDR2 FRNRAP come from the germline V gene. There are 14 residues in the CDR3. The CDR3 DNA reads as TGTGCTAGTGGATTAGGACAGACCACAGATACGCAGTATTTT. This codes for CASGLGQTTDTQYF.